The clone carrying this T cell receptor beta chain was observed a few times. Its antigen is unidentified. CDR1 is ENHRY and CDR2 is SYGVKD in the germline V gene. The V and J ends lost 4 bases and 8 bases respectively, with 9 bases between them. This CDR3 has 12 residues. This specimen comes from a study of T cells in Graves' hyperthyroidism and ophthalmopathy. On the study more broadly: Once the initial diagnosis was made, peripheral blood was obtained before any treatment. Overall study findings and caveats: Ophthalmopathy, as predicted by the model, came a median approximately 5.9 months after the prediction. Most thyroid-expanded clonotypes above 0.001 were also found in blood.

The diagnoses drew upon clinical symptoms, serum thyroxine and TRAb, thyroid ultrasound and orbital computed tomography. The TCR beta CDR3 regions underwent amplification using RNA transcripts as the source. The study used the HTBI primer set for a first-round RT-PCR of the TCR CDR3. One entry per CDR3 protein results from TCRdb running MiXCR on the multiplex PCR reads. Of roughly 720,000 distinct CDR3 sequences listed, approximately 15% are singletons. The material sequenced was blood. The rearrangement links TRBV10-3 to TRBJ2-1, with D uncertain. The sequence derives from a man aged 50 to 59 with Graves' hyperthyroidism. The CDR3, as DNA: TGTGCCATCAGTGGTATAGGTCATGAGCAGTTCTTC. It codes for CAISGIGHEQFF.